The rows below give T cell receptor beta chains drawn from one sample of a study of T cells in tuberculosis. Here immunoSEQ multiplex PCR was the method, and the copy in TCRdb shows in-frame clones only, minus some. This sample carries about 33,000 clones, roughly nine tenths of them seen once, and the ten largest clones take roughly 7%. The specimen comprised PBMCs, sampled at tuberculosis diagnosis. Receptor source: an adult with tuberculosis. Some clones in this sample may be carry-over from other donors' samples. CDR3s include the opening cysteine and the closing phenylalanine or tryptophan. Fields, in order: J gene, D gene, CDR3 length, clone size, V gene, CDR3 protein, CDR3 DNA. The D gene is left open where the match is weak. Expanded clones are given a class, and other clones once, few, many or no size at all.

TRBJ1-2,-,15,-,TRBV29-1,CSVAEVQDVRYGYTF,TGCAGCGTCGCAGAGGTACAGGATGTGAGGTATGGCTACACCTTC
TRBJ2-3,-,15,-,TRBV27,CASSLSGASTDTQYF,TGTGCCAGCAGTTTATCAGGGGCCAGCACAGATACGCAGTATTTT
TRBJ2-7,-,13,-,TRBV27,CASSYGPGYEQYF,TGTGCCAGCAGTTATGGGCCAGGGTACGAGCAGTACTTC
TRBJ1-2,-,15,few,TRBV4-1,CASSHAFLSNYGYTF,TGCGCCAGCAGCCACGCTTTTCTATCCAACTATGGCTACACCTTC
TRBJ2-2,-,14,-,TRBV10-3,CAIRPDSNTGELFF,TGTGCCATCAGGCCGGACAGCAACACCGGGGAGCTGTTTTTT
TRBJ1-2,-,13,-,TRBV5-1,CASSLEQRRDYTF,TGCGCCAGCAGCTTGGAACAGCGTCGGGACTACACCTTC
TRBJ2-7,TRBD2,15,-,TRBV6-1,CASTSPGLADYEQYF,TGTGCCAGCACAAGCCCGGGACTAGCGGATTACGAGCAGTACTTC
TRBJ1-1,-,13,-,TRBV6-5,CASSYKRNTEAFF,TGTGCCAGCAGTTATAAGAGAAACACTGAAGCTTTCTTT
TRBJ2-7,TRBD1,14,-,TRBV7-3,CASSPTGQGGEQYF,TGTGCCAGCAGCCCAACGGGACAGGGTGGCGAGCAGTACTTC
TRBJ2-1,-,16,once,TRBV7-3,CASSLRAGTSYNEQFF,TGTGCCAGCAGCTTACGGGCGGGGACCTCCTACAATGAGCAGTTCTTC
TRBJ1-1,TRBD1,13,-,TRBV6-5,CASSRGRFTEAFF,TGTGCCAGCTCGAGGGGGCGGTTCACTGAAGCTTTCTTT
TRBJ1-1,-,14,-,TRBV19,CASSSAGLNTEAFF,TGTGCCAGTAGTTCCGCGGGACTGAACACTGAAGCTTTCTTT
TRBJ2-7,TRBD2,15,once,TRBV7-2,CASSSSGGASYEQYF,TGTGCCAGCAGCAGTAGCGGGGGGGCCTCCTACGAGCAGTACTTC